The rows below give T cell receptor beta chains drawn from one sample of a study of shared clonotypes between healthy human individuals. Assay used: immunoSEQ multiplex PCR; TCRdb lists only in-frame clones, some missing. The sample includes 650,000 to 700,000 clones, roughly 91% of them seen just once. Sequenced input: memory CD8+ T cells from PBMCs. The receptors come from a man aged 18 to 29 in good health. Some clones in this sample may be carry-over from other donors' samples. Both conserved end residues are part of each CDR3. D genes are given only for firm matches. Size is stated for part of the rows, as once, few or many counts, or as a class when the clone is expanded.

v_gene: TRBV27
abundance: once
d_gene: TRBD1
j_gene: TRBJ2-2
CDR3nt: TGTGCCAGCAGTTCGCCGAGACAGGGGATCAGGTCCGGGGAGCTGTTTTTT
CDR3aa: CASSSPRQGIRSGELFF

v_gene: TRBV10-3
abundance: .
d_gene: .
j_gene: TRBJ2-1
CDR3nt: TGTGCCATCAGTGGAAGGACTACCCAATGGGACAATGAGCAGTTCTTC
CDR3aa: CAISGRTTQWDNEQFF

v_gene: TRBV28
abundance: .
d_gene: .
j_gene: TRBJ1-6
CDR3nt: TGTGCCAGCAGTTTTTTAGCCACAGGGTATTCACCCCTCCACTTT
CDR3aa: CASSFLATGYSPLHF

v_gene: TRBV30
abundance: .
d_gene: .
j_gene: TRBJ1-4
CDR3nt: TGTGCCTGGAGGGGGGGTATAGGGACTAATGAAAAACTGTTTTTT
CDR3aa: CAWRGGIGTNEKLFF

v_gene: TRBV28
abundance: once
d_gene: TRBD2
j_gene: TRBJ2-3
CDR3nt: TGTGCCAGCAGTTTCCGGGTGGCTAGCGGGAGGCTCACAGATACGCAGTATTTT
CDR3aa: CASSFRVASGRLTDTQYF

v_gene: TRBV6-5
abundance: .
d_gene: TRBD1
j_gene: TRBJ2-2
CDR3nt: TGTGCCAGCAGTTCCTCGACAGGGGGCTTCGCCGGGGAGCTGTTTTTT
CDR3aa: CASSSSTGGFAGELFF

v_gene: TRBV6-1
abundance: .
d_gene: .
j_gene: TRBJ2-5
CDR3nt: TGTGCCAGCAGTGGGGGGGCAGCAGTCAAAGAGACCCAGTACTTC
CDR3aa: CASSGGAAVKETQYF

v_gene: TRBV30
abundance: .
d_gene: .
j_gene: TRBJ1-6
CDR3nt: TGTGCCTGGAGTGTACCGACATGGAGCTCCTATAATTCACCCCTCCACTTT
CDR3aa: CAWSVPTWSSYNSPLHF

v_gene: TRBV11-2
abundance: .
d_gene: TRBD2
j_gene: TRBJ2-3
CDR3nt: TGTGCCAGCAGCTTACGGTCTAGCGGGAGTCTCGGTACGCAGTATTTT
CDR3aa: CASSLRSSGSLGTQYF

v_gene: TRBV7-5
abundance: .
d_gene: .
j_gene: TRBJ1-4
CDR3nt: TGTGCCAGAAGCCCGAAGACAGGGCATGAAAAACTGTTTTTT
CDR3aa: CARSPKTGHEKLFF

v_gene: TRBV15
abundance: .
d_gene: .
j_gene: TRBJ1-1
CDR3nt: TGTGCCACCAGCAGAGACCGACCGGGCCAAGCTTTCTTT
CDR3aa: CATSRDRPGQAFF

v_gene: TRBV19
abundance: .
d_gene: .
j_gene: TRBJ2-7
CDR3nt: TGTGCCAGTAGTATAGGCAGCCACGTCTACGAGCAGTACTTC
CDR3aa: CASSIGSHVYEQYF

v_gene: TRBV11-2
abundance: .
d_gene: .
j_gene: TRBJ2-1
CDR3nt: TGTGCCAGCAGCTTACGTCCCGGGTATGAGCAGTTCTTC
CDR3aa: CASSLRPGYEQFF

v_gene: TRBV6-1
abundance: once
d_gene: TRBD2
j_gene: TRBJ2-5
CDR3nt: TGTGCCAGCAGTGGGATACCTGAGATTTGGGCTAGCGGGAGGAAAGAGACCCAGTACTTC
CDR3aa: CASSGIPEIWASGRKETQYF

v_gene: TRBV6-5
abundance: .
d_gene: .
j_gene: TRBJ1-1
CDR3nt: TGTGCCAGCAGTTACGACAGATCTGAAGCTTTCTTT
CDR3aa: CASSYDRSEAFF

v_gene: TRBV27
abundance: .
d_gene: .
j_gene: TRBJ2-1
CDR3nt: TGTGCCAGCAGTTTAATCCTCTCTTCCTACAATGAGCAGTTCTTC
CDR3aa: CASSLILSSYNEQFF

v_gene: TRBV29-1
abundance: .
d_gene: TRBD2
j_gene: TRBJ2-7
CDR3nt: TGCAGCGTTGAAGATCCCGGACTAGCGGGGTCCTCCTACGAGCAGTACTTC
CDR3aa: CSVEDPGLAGSSYEQYF